These 6 T cell receptor beta chains share one sample of origin, sequenced in a study of blood T cell repertoires in COVID-19. TCRdb keeps only in-frame clones here, not all; method: immunoSEQ multiplex PCR. Of 160,000 or so clones listed, 80% to 90% are singletons. Specimen: peripheral blood. All receptors come from a woman between 45 and 60 years old with acute or convalescent COVID-19.

In its sample, this clone was seen once. J is TRBJ2-2 and V is TRBV4-1; perhaps TRBD2 as D (6 bases). The CDR3 extends over 16 amino acids. V was clipped by 0 bases and J by 6 bases, with 14 bases between them. CDR1 and CDR2 from the germline V gene are MGHRA and YSYEKL. The CDR3 sequence: CASSQEQAGFAGELFF. The CDR3 DNA reads as TGCGCCAGCAGCCAAGAACAGGCGGGATTCGCCGGGGAGCTGTTTTTT.

This chain connects TRBV7-9 to TRBJ1-2; TRBD1 matches 9 bases. Per germline, CDR1 SEHNR and CDR2 FQNEAQ (reference sequence). V lost 0 bases, J lost 5 bases, and 4 bases stayed unmatched. This CDR3 spans 15 amino acids. The CDR3 DNA reads TGTGCCAGCAGCTTAGCCCACGGGACAGGGTATGGCTACACCTTC. This translates into CASSLAHGTGYGYTF.

J is TRBJ2-6 and V is TRBV27; unclear D gene. This CDR3 comprises 14 residues. Germline CDR1 MNHEY, CDR2 SMNVEV (reference sequence). The V gene lost 3 bases and the J gene lost 0 bases, with 3 bases spanning the gap. CDR3 region: CASSFLSGANVLTF. The CDR3 DNA is TGTGCCAGCAGTTTCCTCTCTGGGGCCAACGTCCTGACTTTC. Full variable domain (remainder filled in from reference TRBV27 and TRBJ2-6): EAQVTQNPRYLITVTGKKLTVTCSQNMNHEYMSWYRQDPGLGLRQIYYSMNVEVTDKGDVPEGYKVSRKEKRNFPLILESPSPNQTSLYFCASSFLSGANVLTFGAGSRLTVL.

The gene calls are TRBV29-1 and TRBJ1-1; D remains unclear. The ends were cut back, 4 bases at V and 1 base at J, with 10 bases in the middle. The CDR3 spans 13 residues. CDR1 is SQVTM, CDR2 ANQGSEA, per germline. CDR3: CSVVEFGNTEAFF. CDR3 sequence (DNA): TGCAGCGTTGTCGAGTTCGGGAACACTGAAGCTTTCTTT.

This clone was counted once. The chain has TRBV10-3 and TRBJ2-7; 10 positions match TRBD2. Germline V gives CDR1 ENHRY, CDR2 SYGVKD. This CDR3 has 15 amino acids. The V gene end was trimmed by 10 bases and the J gene end by 6 bases; junction bases not matched to a gene: 15. The CDR3 DNA reads TGTGCCACCTCATACCCGGGACTAGCGTCTCTCGAGCAGTACTTC. It specifies CATSYPGLASLEQYF.

The genes are TRBV5-1 and TRBJ1-2; TRBD1 matches at 7 bases. V was pared by 7 bases and J by 2 bases, with 8 bases of the junction left unmatched. The germline gives CDR1 SGHRS, CDR2 YFSETQ. This CDR3 comprises 14 residues. The CDR3 region has the DNA TGCGCCAGCGGAGCAGGGGGTGTAAACTATGGCTACACCTTC. This gives the protein CASGAGGVNYGYTF.